This T cell receptor beta chain is from a study of blood T cell repertoires in COVID-19. The overall study: COVID-19 samples collected from the United States, Italy and Spain covered acute and convalescent phases.

Authors' data handling: Nucleated cell number was recorded as an estimate derived from reference gene primer amplification. Measured with immunoSEQ multiplex PCR; TCRdb has only the in-frame clones, and not every one. V, J and clone size reflect that table, while D and trimming were determined from the DNA. The data hold hundreds of thousands of clones, with roughly nine tenths observed a single time. V was clipped by 5 bases and J by 2 bases; unmatched bases: 8. The V gene's germline CDR1 is SGHAT and CDR2 FQNNGV. This CDR3 is built from 15 residues. This sequence originates from a man in his sixties who had recovered from COVID-19. The V call is TRBV11-2, the J call TRBJ2-5; 7 bases agree with TRBD2. What was sequenced was PBMCs or T cells enriched from blood (not recorded which). The CDR3 DNA follows: TGTGCCAGCAGCCCGAGGGAGGGAGGGCAAGAGACCCAGTACTTC. Translated: CASSPREGGQETQYF.